These 25 T cell receptor beta chains were sequenced from one sample in a study of shared clonotypes between healthy human individuals (dated by TCRdb to 2020 to 2022). Receptor amplification or capture employed the immunoSEQ multiplex PCR assay. TCRdb carries this immuneACCESS record with in-frame sequences only. Its versions omit some clonotypes, under half of them owing to an unresolved V gene in the studies checked, with the rest unexplained. In all, the sample holds millions of clones, and just over 90% of those were seen once. The ten largest clones capture 0.39% of the sample. Input material: naive CD4+ T cells from PBMCs. The cell subset or site label of this sample denotes: CD45RA+ positively selected. The receptors derive from a man younger than 35 in good health. Some clones in this sample may be carry-over from other donors' samples.

The chain employs TRBV19 and TRBJ2-3, with a possible D match to TRBD2 (5 bases). The germline V gene encodes CDR1 LNHDA and CDR2 SQIVND (reference sequence). There are 13 residues in the CDR3. V lost 5 bases and J lost 11, with 17 bases in between. The CDR3 is CASSEGRIPEQYF. Written as DNA, the CDR3 is TGTGCCAGTAGTGAGGGCAGGATCCCTGAGCAGTATTTT.

V usage is TRBV5-1 and J usage is TRBJ2-1; D not resolved. The CDR3 is 16 residues long. The germline V gene encodes CDR1 SGHRS and CDR2 YFSETQ. Between the trimmed V and J ends, which lost 0 bases and 5 bases, there was a span of 15 bases. This chain's CDR3 is CASSLVGRTTHNEQFF. The CDR3 bases are TGCGCCAGCAGCTTGGTCGGGCGGACCACACACAATGAGCAGTTCTTC. The whole variable domain, filled in from reference TRBV5-1 and TRBJ2-1, reads KAGVTQTPRYLIKTRGQQVTLSCSPISGHRSVSWYQQTPGQGLQFLFEYFSETQRNKGNFPGRFSGRQFSNSRSEMNVSTLELGDSALYLCASSLVGRTTHNEQFFGPGTRLTVL.

The chain carries TRBV29-1 and TRBJ1-1; unclear D gene. Trimming shortened V by 4 bases and J by 1 base, and 10 bases separated the two germline ends. Germline CDR1 SQVTM, CDR2 ANQGSEA. CDR3 length equals 13 residues. CDR3 DNA: TGCAGCGTTGCGGGTACACCGAACACTGAAGCTTTCTTT. Its translation: CSVAGTPNTEAFF.

This clone has just one count. The genes are TRBV18 and TRBJ2-7; D tentatively fits TRBD1 or TRBD2 (5 bases each). V was cut by 6 bases and J by 2 bases, with 20 bases left in between. This CDR3 has 16 residues. CDR1 KGHSH and CDR2 LQKENI come from the germline V gene. CDR3 sequence: CASSHARGEKPYEQYF. The CDR3 coding sequence is TGTGCCAGCTCCCACGCCCGGGGCGAGAAGCCCTACGAGCAGTACTTC.

This chain connects TRBV6-5 to TRBJ1-1; maybe TRBD1 (5 bases). CDR1 is MNHEY, CDR2 SVGAGI, per germline. V lost 2 bases and J 3 bases, leaving 7 bases between the germline ends. CDR3 length equals 13 residues. CDR3 bases: TGTGCCAGCAGTTACCCGGGGGACACTGAAGCTTTCTTT. Residues: CASSYPGDTEAFF.

The V gene is TRBV4-2, the J gene TRBJ2-3, with 13 bases that match TRBD2. The germline gives CDR1 LGHNA, CDR2 YNFKEQ. Trimming cost V 1 base and J 6 bases; bases outside gene matches: 13. This CDR3 region has 19 residues. The CDR3 DNA follows: TGTGCCAGCAGCCAAGCGGGACTAGCGGGACCAAAAGTCGCCGATACGCAGTATTTT. It yields the protein CASSQAGLAGPKVADTQYF.

The genes are TRBV29-1 and TRBJ1-3; D not resolved. Germline V gene sequence: CDR1 SQVTM, CDR2 ANQGSEA. The CDR3 runs 14 residues. V was clipped by 4 bases and J by 0 bases, with 10 bases between them. CDR3 sequence: CSVVYRSSGNTIYF. The CDR3 DNA reads TGCAGCGTTGTTTATCGCAGCTCTGGAAACACCATATATTTT. The full variable domain, its missing parts supplied by reference TRBV29-1 and TRBJ1-3, is SAVISQKPSRDICQRGTSLTIQCQVDSQVTMMFWYRQQPGQSLTLIATANQGSEATYESGFVIDKFPISRPNLTFSTLTVSNMSPEDSSIYLCSVVYRSSGNTIYFGEGSWLTVV.

This clone was counted once. CDR3 DNA sequence: TGTGCCAGCAGTCCGGGAGGGTGGAGCGGACAAGATACGCAGTATTTT. The encoded protein is CASSPGGWSGQDTQYF. The chain has TRBV28 and TRBJ2-3; TRBD2 matches 8 bases. Germline CDR1 and CDR2: MDHEN and SYDVKM. The CDR3 spans 16 residues. J was trimmed by 5 bases and V by 5 bases; bases with no gene match: 12.

The chain links TRBV30 to TRBJ1-4; D is unclear. CDR1 is GTSNPN and CDR2 is SVGIG in the germline V gene (reference sequence). The length of the CDR3 is 15 residues. V was pared by 3 bases and J by 5 bases, with 16 bases between. The CDR3 reads CAWRSELGKNEKLFF. Here the CDR3 DNA reads TGTGCCTGGAGATCCGAACTGGGCAAAAATGAAAAACTGTTTTTT. The variable domain in full, with the rest retrieved from reference TRBV30 and TRBJ1-4, is SQTIHQWPATLVQPVGSPLSLECTVEGTSNPNLYWYRQAAGRGLQLLFYSVGIGQISSEVPQNLSASRPQDRQFILSSKKLLLSDSGFYLCAWRSELGKNEKLFFGSGTQLSVL.

The V gene is TRBV5-6, the J gene TRBJ2-4; no definite D call. CDR1 is SGHDT, CDR2 YYEEEE, per germline. The CDR3 length is 14 residues. With 1 base removed from V and 0 bases from J, the gap between germline ends came to 5 bases. This chain's CDR3 is CASSLSSAKNIQYF. The CDR3 DNA is TGTGCCAGCAGCTTGAGTTCAGCCAAAAACATTCAGTACTTC.

The chain uses TRBV27 and TRBJ2-1; 10 bases align to TRBD2. V shed 2 bases and J 7 bases; nucleotides not matched to a gene: 17. Germline values: CDR1 MNHEY, CDR2 SMNVEV (reference sequence). There are 19 residues in the CDR3. In nucleotides, the CDR3 is TGTGCCAGCAGTTTAGTTCCGGGGGCCCCTAGCGGGAGTCGGAATGAGCAGTTCTTC. Translated, it gives CASSLVPGAPSGSRNEQFF.

The chain combines TRBV7-3 with TRBJ2-2; possible D gene TRBD2, 6 bases. V lost 6 bases and J 6 bases, leaving 23 bases between the germline ends. The CDR3 extends over 17 amino acids. Germline loops: CDR1 SGHTA, CDR2 FQGTGA. CDR3 nucleotides: TGTGCCAGCAGACAACCTAATCGGGGGACGATCGCCGGGGAGCTGTTTTTT. It translates to CASRQPNRGTIAGELFF.

This chain joins TRBV7-2 and TRBJ1-5, with TRBD1 as a possible D gene (5 bases). The CDR3 has 14 amino acids. The germline V gene has CDR1 SGHTA and CDR2 FQGNSA. Trimming pared 5 bases from V and 5 bases from J, leaving 13 bases between. The CDR3: CASSLGPGDQPQHF. The CDR3 DNA sequence: TGTGCCAGCAGCCTAGGTCCGGGGGATCAGCCCCAGCATTTT.

The rearrangement links TRBV18 to TRBJ1-2; perhaps TRBD1 as D (5 bases). The CDR3 covers 14 residues. Deletions cut 3 bases from V and 5 bases from J, with 13 bases between. Germline CDR1 and CDR2: KGHSH and LQKENI. The CDR3 loop is CASSPRGDQYGYTF. DNA of the CDR3: TGTGCCAGCTCACCCCGAGGGGACCAATATGGCTACACCTTC.

This clone was counted once. V usage is TRBV28 and J usage is TRBJ1-2; the D gene is possibly TRBD1 (6 bases). The germline V and J ends were trimmed by 1 base and 7 bases, with 16 bases remaining between them. The CDR3 sequence is 15 residues long. Germline V gene data show CDR1 as MDHEN and CDR2 as SYDVKM. CDR3 DNA sequence: TGTGCCAGCAGTTTATCCGGGACACCCAAGGGTGGCTACACCTTC. This gives the protein CASSLSGTPKGGYTF.

This chain uses TRBV10-3 with TRBJ1-1; TRBD1 is a possible D gene (5 bases). Germline CDR1 and CDR2: ENHRY and SYGVKD. V dropped 9 bases and J dropped 3 bases, with 11 bases sitting between them. This CDR3 region has 12 residues. Here the CDR3 reads CAIRRGDTEAFF. For the CDR3, the DNA is TGTGCCATTCGGAGGGGAGACACTGAAGCTTTCTTT.

V usage is TRBV5-1 and J usage is TRBJ2-1; possibly TRBD2 for D (6 bases). This CDR3 is 16 amino acids long. Trimming left V 0 bases short and J 3 bases short, with 13 bases between. Germline V gene data show CDR1 as SGHRS and CDR2 as YFSETQ. CDR3 in amino acids: CASSLADLAYYNEQFF. The CDR3 nucleotides read TGCGCCAGCAGCTTGGCGGATCTAGCGTACTACAATGAGCAGTTCTTC.

V is TRBV5-1 and J is TRBJ1-1; D may be TRBD1 (6 bases). The length of the CDR3 is 13 residues. Germline values: CDR1 SGHRS, CDR2 YFSETQ. V was trimmed by 6 bases and J by 7 bases, leaving 16 bases between them. The chain's CDR3 is CASKDDRNLEAFF. The CDR3 coding sequence is TGCGCCAGCAAAGATGACAGGAACCTTGAAGCTTTCTTT.

The rearrangement uses TRBV5-4 and TRBJ2-1; D possibly uses TRBD1 or TRBD2 (6 bases each). The length of the CDR3 is 13 residues. The V end was cut by 6 bases, the J end by 5 bases, with 12 bases between. Germline-derived CDR1 and CDR2 are SGHNT and YYREEE (reference sequence). CDR3 protein: CASTPGGHNEQFF. CDR3 DNA sequence: TGTGCCAGCACCCCCGGGGGCCACAATGAGCAGTTCTTC.

The J gene is TRBJ1-5, the V gene TRBV23-1; TRBD1 matches at 11 bases. TRBV23-1 is noted as an ORF with a role that remains uncertain. Germline trimming cut 4 bases from V and 0 bases from J; bases unmatched to any gene: 8. The CDR3 length is 18 residues. The CDR3 here is CASSRDGQGAYSNQPQHF. CDR3 bases: TGCGCCAGCAGTCGGGACGGACAGGGGGCTTATAGCAATCAGCCCCAGCATTTT.

This clone was counted once. The chain has TRBV27 and TRBJ1-4; D possibly corresponds to TRBD1 (6 bases). Germline CDR1 is MNHEY and CDR2 is SMNVEV (reference sequence). Trimming pared 6 bases from V and 2 bases from J, leaving 13 bases between. The CDR3 is made up of 15 amino acids. CDR3 residues: CASRRGGLTNEKLFF. CDR3 in DNA: TGTGCCAGCAGACGAGGGGGGCTGACTAATGAAAAACTGTTTTTT.

The rearrangement links TRBV7-2 to TRBJ2-7, with D possibly matching TRBD1 (7 bases). Germline values: CDR1 SGHTA, CDR2 FQGNSA. This CDR3 has 14 residues. V was trimmed by 5 bases and J by 4 bases, leaving 15 bases between them. The CDR3 nucleotides read TGTGCCAGCAGCCTCATGACAGGGACTTACGAGCAGTACTTC. This encodes CASSLMTGTYEQYF.

This clone was recorded only once. The genes are TRBV5-5 and TRBJ2-7, with a tentative D call TRBD1 (5 bases). This CDR3 is 15 amino acids long. The V gene's germline CDR1 is SGHKS and CDR2 YYEKEE (reference sequence). V was pared by 2 bases and J by 2 bases, with 14 bases between. This CDR3 is CASSFGAINPYEQYF. The CDR3 DNA sequence: TGTGCCAGCAGCTTTGGGGCGATTAACCCCTACGAGCAGTACTTC.

The rearrangement uses TRBV5-1 and TRBJ2-1; 11 bases line up with TRBD2. Losses at the gene ends were 0 bases for V and 3 bases for J; bases not matched to a gene: 5. The germline V gene encodes CDR1 SGHRS and CDR2 YFSETQ. The CDR3 has 17 amino acids. CDR3 nucleotides: TGCGCCAGCAGCTTGGCTCGGACTAGCGGGTTCTACAATGAGCAGTTCTTC. Translation: CASSLARTSGFYNEQFF.

The chain has TRBV2 and TRBJ2-5, with D perhaps given as TRBD1 or TRBD2 (6 bases each). V was clipped by 7 bases and J by 4 bases, with 13 bases between them. The CDR3 runs to 13 residues. Germline CDR1 reads SNHLY; CDR2 reads FYNNEI. The CDR3 loop reads CASKQGGGETQYF. The CDR3 DNA is TGTGCCAGCAAACAGGGAGGAGGAGAGACCCAGTACTTC.